These 26 T cell receptor beta chains came from one sample sequenced in a study of long-term antiretroviral therapy in people with HIV (dated by TCRdb to between 2021 and 2022). The immunoSEQ hsTCRB v3.0 assay was used at survey level resolution for TRB variable region sequencing. The source is immuneACCESS, and TCRdb retained only in-frame sequences with V and J called. Part of the clones is not carried over; for the studies checked, unresolved V genes explain less than half of this, and the remainder is unexplained. The sample has 30,000 or so clones on record, 88% of them singletons. The ten largest clones add up to 4.1% of the sample. Here the sequenced sample was unsorted PBMCs, taken 0.5 years after starting antiretroviral therapy. The receptors originated from a woman under 30 with HIV.

The genes are TRBV27 and TRBJ2-1; 8 bases are shared with TRBD2. The trim removed 4 bases at V and 7 bases at J, leaving 9 bases unmatched. The CDR3 spans 15 residues. The germline gives CDR1 MNHEY, CDR2 SMNVEV (reference sequence). DNA of the CDR3: TGTGCCAGCAGTTCCCTTAGCGGGATTATGAATGAGCAGTTCTTC. Its translation is CASSSLSGIMNEQFF.

V and J are TRBV19 and TRBJ2-7; 7 bases align to TRBD1. The germline V gene has CDR1 LNHDA and CDR2 SQIVND (reference sequence). The CDR3 runs 15 residues. Germline trimming cut 1 base from V and 5 bases from J; bases unmatched to any gene: 8. CDR3 bases: TGTGCCAGTAGTATAGCCTCGGGACAGTTCCACGAGCAGTACTTC. Amino acids: CASSIASGQFHEQYF. Variable domain in full (rest from reference TRBV19 and TRBJ2-7): DGGITQSPKYLFRKEGQNVTLSCEQNLNHDAMYWYRQDPGQGLRLIYYSQIVNDFQKGDIAEGYSVSREKKESFPLTVTSAQKNPTAFYLCASSIASGQFHEQYFGPGTRLTVT.

V and J are TRBV5-5 and TRBJ1-5; D remains ambiguous. CDR1 and CDR2 (germline): SGHKS, YYEKEE (reference sequence). The CDR3 totals 15 residues. V lost 1 base and J 0 bases, leaving 8 bases between the germline ends. CDR3 protein: CASSLTVYSNQPQHF. In DNA form, the CDR3 reads TGTGCCAGCAGCTTGACGGTGTATAGCAATCAGCCCCAGCATTTT.

This clone was seen only once. The chain employs TRBV7-2 and TRBJ2-2; TRBD2 is a possible D gene (7 bases). CDR3 size: 14 residues. Germline-derived CDR1 and CDR2 are SGHTA and FQGNSA. The germline V and J ends were trimmed by 0 bases and 6 bases, with 8 bases remaining between them. CDR3 nucleotides: TGTGCCAGCAGCTTAGCGCGGGGGCCCGGGGAGCTGTTTTTT. Translating gives CASSLARGPGELFF.

This clone is a singleton in its sample. The rearrangement links TRBV7-3 to TRBJ2-1, with 14 bases fitting TRBD2. From germline, CDR1 is SGHTA and CDR2 FQGTGA. V was clipped by 3 bases and J by 4 bases; unmatched bases: 2. The CDR3 has 16 residues. The CDR3 loop is CASSFRTSGGYNEQFF. In nucleotides, the CDR3 is TGTGCCAGCAGCTTCCGGACTAGCGGGGGGTACAATGAGCAGTTCTTC.

This clone was counted between two and nine times. The chain combines TRBV27 with TRBJ1-2, with TRBD1 as a possible D gene (5 bases). Looked up from germline, CDR1 is MNHEY and CDR2 is SMNVEV (reference sequence). The V end was cut by 5 bases, the J end by 2 bases, with 15 bases between. The CDR3 extends over 15 amino acids. The CDR3 sequence is CASSRRGEGNYGYTF. The CDR3 nucleotides read TGTGCCAGCAGTCGGAGAGGGGAGGGGAACTATGGCTACACCTTC.

The rearrangement uses TRBV5-1 and TRBJ2-2, with 9 bases matching TRBD1. The CDR3 covers 15 residues. Trimming cost V 4 bases and J 1 base; bases outside gene matches: 2. Germline CDR1 and CDR2: SGHRS and YFSETQ. CDR3 bases: TGCGCCAGCAGCGGGACAGGGTGGAACACCGGGGAGCTGTTTTTT. Encoded protein: CASSGTGWNTGELFF.

The chain recombines TRBV27 with TRBJ2-7; no firm D call. The length of the CDR3 is 15 residues. Trimming took off 0 bases at V and 1 base at J, with 10 bases between the two ends. Germline assignment: CDR1 MNHEY and CDR2 SMNVEV (reference sequence). CDR3 sequence (DNA): TGTGCCAGCAGTTTATCACAAACCTATTCCTACGAGCAGTACTTC. This encodes CASSLSQTYSYEQYF.

The chain links TRBV11-2 to TRBJ2-7; 9 bases are a match to TRBD2. Germline values: CDR1 SGHAT, CDR2 FQNNGV. This CDR3 is built from 15 residues. Trimming removed 1 base from V and 4 bases from J; junction bases left unmatched: 5. The CDR3 sequence: CASSLGASGAYEQYF. The DNA for the CDR3 is TGTGCCAGCAGCTTAGGGGCTAGCGGGGCTTACGAGCAGTACTTC.

The gene calls are TRBV6-1 and TRBJ1-1; TRBD1 aligns across 10 bases. The junction had 6 bases not matched to a gene; V was cut back by 8 bases and J by 3 bases. The germline V gene encodes CDR1 MNHNS and CDR2 SASEGT. The CDR3 consists of 14 residues. CDR3 sequence: CASAIGTGDTEAFF. The CDR3 DNA follows: TGTGCCAGCGCGATCGGGACAGGGGACACTGAAGCTTTCTTT.

This clone was seen only once. V usage is TRBV28 and J usage is TRBJ2-3, with 9 positions matching TRBD2. CDR1 and CDR2 from the germline V gene are MDHEN and SYDVKM. This CDR3 spans 15 amino acids. Trimming cost V 4 bases and J 3 bases; bases outside gene matches: 5. CDR3 in amino acids: CASSSLAGLTDTQYF. In DNA, the CDR3 is TGTGCCAGCAGTTCCCTAGCGGGATTAACAGATACGCAGTATTTT.

V is TRBV28 and J is TRBJ1-3, with D possibly matching TRBD1 (6 bases). CDR3 length equals 14 residues. The germline CDR1 and CDR2 sequences are MDHEN and SYDVKM. V was clipped by 6 bases and J by 7 bases, with 16 bases between them. The CDR3 DNA reads TGTGCCAGCAGGTCGCAAGGGGGTAAGAACACCATATATTTT. It translates to CASRSQGGKNTIYF.

This chain connects TRBV27 to TRBJ2-5; 10 bases align to TRBD2. Germline CDR1 reads MNHEY; CDR2 reads SMNVEV (reference sequence). The CDR3 is 16 amino acids. V was pared by 3 bases and J by 14 bases, with 18 bases of the junction left unmatched. For the CDR3, the DNA is TGTGCCAGCAGTTTCGCGGGATTGGCTAGCGGGAGTTTTTTTTACTTC. It translates to CASSFAGLASGSFFYF.

This chain connects TRBV5-5 to TRBJ1-2, with a tentative D call TRBD1 (6 bases). CDR1 is SGHKS and CDR2 is YYEKEE in the germline V gene (reference sequence). This CDR3 is 14 amino acids long. V was pared by 2 bases and J by 3 bases, with 11 bases between. CDR3 DNA: TGTGCCAGCAGCTTAAACCCAGGGGACTATGGCTACACCTTC. This encodes CASSLNPGDYGYTF.

This chain joins TRBV9 and TRBJ1-1, with a tentative D call TRBD1 (5 bases). Trimming took off 1 base at V and 3 bases at J, with 10 bases between the two ends. This CDR3 contains 14 residues. Germline-derived CDR1 and CDR2 are SGDLS and YYNGEE. DNA of the CDR3: TGTGCCAGCAGCGTATACCAGGGTGACACTGAAGCTTTCTTT. Its translation: CASSVYQGDTEAFF.

The CDR3 DNA is TGTGCCAGCTCACCTCAAATCACTGAAGCTTTCTTT. This codes for CASSPQITEAFF. V is TRBV18 and J is TRBJ1-1; D is uncertain. V lost 3 bases and J 4 bases, leaving 6 bases between the germline ends. Germline-derived CDR1 and CDR2 are KGHSH and LQKENI. This CDR3 spans 12 amino acids.

This chain uses TRBV7-9 with TRBJ2-5; 12 positions match TRBD1. TRBJ2-7 explains the end of the DNA better; the J call may be wrong. CDR3 length equals 15 residues. Germline assignment: CDR1 SEHNR and CDR2 FQNEAQ (reference sequence). This CDR3 is CASSFRDRGHYEQYF. The CDR3 DNA follows: TGTGCCAGCAGCTTCCGGGACAGGGGGCACTACGAGCAGTACTTC.

This clone has a single count. This chain links TRBV10-3 with TRBJ1-1; D is possibly TRBD1 (6 bases). The germline V gene encodes CDR1 ENHRY and CDR2 SYGVKD. The CDR3 covers 14 residues. V was pared by 2 bases and J by 3 bases, with 10 bases between. The DNA for the CDR3 is TGTGCCATCAGTGAGACAGGGTGGGACACTGAAGCTTTCTTT. Translation gives CAISETGWDTEAFF.

V gene TRBV27 combines with J gene TRBJ2-1, with TRBD2 matching 10 bases. Per germline, CDR1 MNHEY and CDR2 SMNVEV (reference sequence). The CDR3 is made up of 14 amino acids. J lost 5 bases, V lost 6 bases, and 4 bases had no gene match. CDR3 DNA: TGTGCCAGCAGGACTAGCGGGTCCAACAATGAGCAGTTCTTC. Its protein product is CASRTSGSNNEQFF.

The chain combines TRBV6-1 with TRBJ2-1; 9 bases line up with TRBD2. The CDR3 sequence is 16 residues long. V was pared by 3 bases and J by 7 bases, with 10 bases of the junction left unmatched. Germline CDR1 is MNHNS and CDR2 is SASEGT. In nucleotides, the CDR3 is TGTGCCAGCAGTGACGCTAGCGGGATTTTGGTTAATGAGCAGTTCTTC. Amino acid sequence: CASSDASGILVNEQFF.

CDR3 nucleotide sequence: TGCGCCAGCAGCTTGGTAGGCCTAGCGGGAGGGAGCACCGGGGAGCTGTTTTTT. Translation gives CASSLVGLAGGSTGELFF. V and J are TRBV5-1 and TRBJ2-2, with 12 nucleotides matching TRBD2. This CDR3 contains 18 residues. Germline V CDR1 and CDR2: SGHRS, YFSETQ. With 0 bases clipped from V and 4 bases from J, the junction kept 7 bases outside the gene matches.

This sequence joins TRBV7-6 and TRBJ2-5; a weak D match, TRBD2 (5 bases). Germline V gene lookup returns CDR1 SGHVS and CDR2 FNYEAQ. Trimming cost V 5 bases and J 4 bases, with 8 bases left between them. The length of the CDR3 is 12 residues. The DNA for the CDR3 is TGTGCCAGCAGCCCCCGGGGAGAGACCCAGTACTTC. Its protein product is CASSPRGETQYF.

In its sample, this clone was seen once. The gene calls are TRBV9 and TRBJ2-3, with 14 bases that match TRBD2. Unmatched junction bases numbered 12, after V lost 3 bases and J lost 6 bases. The germline V gene has CDR1 SGDLS and CDR2 YYNGEE. The CDR3 extends over 18 amino acids. The CDR3 bases are TGTGCCAGCAGCGCTACCCGCGCCGGGACTAGCGGGAGTGATACGCAGTATTTT. Its protein product is CASSATRAGTSGSDTQYF.

V usage is TRBV29-1 and J usage is TRBJ2-1; 10 bases map to TRBD2. The CDR3 is 14 residues long. V shed 7 bases, J shed 6 bases, and the junction held 9 bases outside the gene matches. CDR1 is SQVTM, CDR2 ANQGSEA, per germline. CDR3 DNA: TGCAGCGCCAGCGGGAGGGCGTCTCCCAATGAGCAGTTCTTC. It specifies CSASGRASPNEQFF.

This clone was found once. The gene calls are TRBV27 and TRBJ2-7; no reliable D call. Trimming took 4 bases from V and 2 from J, leaving 15 bases between them. CDR1 and CDR2 from the germline V gene are MNHEY and SMNVEV (reference sequence). The CDR3 extends over 15 amino acids. This CDR3 is CASSYPFPFPYEQYF. In DNA form, the CDR3 reads TGTGCCAGCAGTTACCCTTTTCCATTCCCCTACGAGCAGTACTTC.

The chain employs TRBV7-9 and TRBJ2-6; the D call may be TRBD1 or TRBD2 (5 bases each). There are 17 residues in the CDR3. CDR1 and CDR2 from the germline V gene are SEHNR and FQNEAQ (reference sequence). V lost 5 bases and J lost 0, with 14 bases in between. CDR3 sequence: CASSPKGRLSGANVLTF. The CDR3 coding sequence is TGTGCCAGCAGCCCGAAGGGACGCCTCTCTGGGGCCAACGTCCTGACTTTC. Full variable domain (remainder filled in from reference TRBV7-9 and TRBJ2-6): DTGVSQNPRHKITKRGQNVTFRCDPISEHNRLYWYRQTLGQGPEFLTYFQNEAQLEKSRLLSDRFSAERPKGSFSTLEIQRTEQGDSAMYLCASSPKGRLSGANVLTFGAGSRLTVL.